This T cell receptor (beta chain) was identified in a study of shared clonotypes between healthy human individuals. Trimming shortened V by 0 bases and J by 0 bases, and 15 bases separated the two germline ends. CDR3 length: 17 amino acids. CDR1 SGHRS and CDR2 YFSETQ come from the germline V gene. The input for sorted-subset replicate PCRs was about 210 ng DNA, tens of thousands of T cell genomes. Using immunoSEQ multiplex PCR, the repertoire was profiled, and TCRdb retains in-frame clones only, with some absent. The sample holds approximately 530,000 clones, 95% to 97% seen once. The count of this clone is one. Antigen: not known. Overall study findings and caveats: Rarefaction gave evidence that sorted-subset sequencing remained incomplete despite large depth.

This TCR came from a woman aged 30 to 39 in good health. This rearrangement joins TRBV5-1 to TRBJ2-5; tentative D call: TRBD1 (7 bases). Sequencing was done on a sample of naive CD4+ T cells sorted from blood. Described subset: CD45RA+ positively selected. CDR3 amino acids: CASSLGEGAGNQETQYF. The CDR3 nucleotides are TGCGCCAGCAGCTTGGGCGAGGGGGCGGGGAACCAAGAGACCCAGTACTTC. Combining the CDR3 with reference TRBV5-1 and TRBJ2-5 gives the whole variable domain KAGVTQTPRYLIKTRGQQVTLSCSPISGHRSVSWYQQTPGQGLQFLFEYFSETQRNKGNFPGRFSGRQFSNSRSEMNVSTLELGDSALYLCASSLGEGAGNQETQYFGPGTRLLVL.